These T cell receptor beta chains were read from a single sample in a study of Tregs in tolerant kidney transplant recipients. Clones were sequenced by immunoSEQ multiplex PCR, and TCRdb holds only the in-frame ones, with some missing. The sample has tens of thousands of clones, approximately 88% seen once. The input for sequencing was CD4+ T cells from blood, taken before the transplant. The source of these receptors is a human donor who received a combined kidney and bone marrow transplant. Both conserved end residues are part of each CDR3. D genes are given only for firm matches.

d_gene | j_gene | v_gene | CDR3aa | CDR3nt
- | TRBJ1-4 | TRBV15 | CATSRPLGQGSNEKLFF | TGTGCCACCAGCAGGCCCCTTGGGCAGGGATCTAATGAAAAACTGTTTTTT
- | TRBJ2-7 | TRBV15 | CATSQGHGDPYEQYF | TGTGCCACCAGCCAGGGGCACGGAGATCCCTACGAGCAGTACTTC
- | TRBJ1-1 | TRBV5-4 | CASSLGQTINTEAFF | TGTGCCAGCAGCTTGGGACAGACAATCAACACTGAAGCTTTCTTT
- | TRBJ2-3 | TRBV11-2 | CASSRRTGLAISTDTQYF | TGTGCCAGCAGCCGACGAACGGGGCTAGCGATAAGCACAGATACGCAGTATTTT
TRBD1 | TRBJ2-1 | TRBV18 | CASSRGTGVGEQFF | TGTGCCAGCTCACGAGGGACAGGGGTTGGTGAGCAGTTCTTC
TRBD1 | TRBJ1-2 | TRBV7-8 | CASHTGDGGYTF | TGTGCCAGCCATACAGGGGATGGGGGCTACACCTTC
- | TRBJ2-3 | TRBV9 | CASSVGGQSTDTQYF | TGTGCCAGCAGCGTAGGTGGGCAAAGCACAGATACGCAGTATTTT
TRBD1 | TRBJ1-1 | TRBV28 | CASSFRDRGLVTEAFF | TGTGCCAGCAGTTTCCGGGACAGGGGGCTAGTCACTGAAGCTTTCTTT
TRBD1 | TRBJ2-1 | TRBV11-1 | CASRDRGPYEQFF | TGTGCCAGTAGGGACAGGGGGCCTTATGAGCAGTTCTTC
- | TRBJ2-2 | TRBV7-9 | CASSLSSAGELFF | TGTGCCAGCAGCCTTTCTAGCGCCGGGGAGCTGTTTTTT
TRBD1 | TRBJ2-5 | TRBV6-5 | CASSYLLQGQETQYF | TGTGCCAGCAGTTACTTATTACAGGGGCAAGAGACCCAGTACTTC
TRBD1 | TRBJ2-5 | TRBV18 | CASSPQGAQETQYF | TGTGCCAGCTCACCCCAGGGGGCCCAAGAGACCCAGTACTTC
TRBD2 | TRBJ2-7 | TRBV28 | CASRPAGAGRSYEQYF | TGTGCCAGCAGACCCGCGGGAGCGGGCCGATCCTACGAGCAGTACTTC
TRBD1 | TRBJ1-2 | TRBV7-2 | CASSLGGTGVNYGYTF | TGTGCCAGCAGCTTAGGTGGGACAGGGGTTAACTATGGCTACACCTTC
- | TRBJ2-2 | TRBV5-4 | CASSLGGLNTGELFF | TGTGCCAGCAGCTTGGGAGGGTTAAACACCGGGGAGCTGTTTTTT
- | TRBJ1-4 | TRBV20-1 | CSARADEKLFF | TGCAGTGCCCGAGCGGATGAAAAACTGTTTTTT
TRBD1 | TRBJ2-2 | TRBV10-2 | CASSDPSGQGGELFF | TGCGCCAGCAGTGATCCATCGGGACAGGGCGGGGAGCTGTTTTTT
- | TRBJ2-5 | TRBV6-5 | CASSVRDSQETQYF | TGTGCCAGCAGTGTCCGGGACTCTCAAGAGACCCAGTACTTC
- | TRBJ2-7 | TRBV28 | CASSRRRGTYEQYF | TGTGCCAGCAGTCGCAGGAGGGGCACCTACGAGCAGTACTTC
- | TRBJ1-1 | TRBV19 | CASISQGGLDTEAFF | TGTGCCAGTATAAGTCAGGGAGGTTTGGACACTGAAGCTTTCTTT
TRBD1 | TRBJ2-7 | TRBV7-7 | CASARGQGASYEQYF | TGTGCCAGCGCTCGCGGACAGGGGGCTTCCTACGAGCAGTACTTC
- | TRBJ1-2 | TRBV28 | CASSSGYKVAGQYGYTF | TGTGCCAGCAGTTCGGGCTATAAAGTGGCCGGACAATATGGCTACACCTTC
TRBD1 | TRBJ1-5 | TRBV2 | CASSPQGGGNQPQHF | TGTGCCAGCAGTCCACAGGGGGGGGGTAATCAGCCCCAGCATTTT
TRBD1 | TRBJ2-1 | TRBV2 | CASSPGQGNNEQFF | TGTGCCAGCAGTCCAGGACAGGGAAACAATGAGCAGTTCTTC
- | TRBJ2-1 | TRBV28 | CASSLPQGADEQFF | TGTGCCAGCAGTTTGCCACAGGGAGCTGACGAGCAGTTCTTC
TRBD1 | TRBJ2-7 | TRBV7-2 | CASSDAGGSSYEQYF | TGTGCCAGCAGCGATGCAGGGGGATCTTCCTACGAGCAGTACTTC
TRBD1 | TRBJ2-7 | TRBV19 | CATRTGNYEQYF | TGTGCCACCAGGACAGGAAATTACGAGCAGTACTTC
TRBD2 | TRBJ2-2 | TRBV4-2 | CASSQGSSGVNGELFF | TGTGCCAGCAGCCAAGGGTCTAGCGGGGTCAACGGGGAGCTGTTTTTT
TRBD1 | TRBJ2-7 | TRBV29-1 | CSVEGTGGDEQYF | TGCAGCGTTGAAGGGACAGGGGGCGACGAGCAGTACTTC
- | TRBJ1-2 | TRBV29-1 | CSAPTPAANYGYTF | TGCAGCGCCCCCACCCCTGCGGCTAACTATGGCTACACCTTC
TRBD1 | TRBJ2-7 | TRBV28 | CASSPGGQGPYEQYF | TGTGCCAGCAGTCCCGGCGGACAGGGGCCCTACGAGCAGTACTTC
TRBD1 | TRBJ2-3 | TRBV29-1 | CSVGTGFGGRLQYF | TGCAGCGTCGGGACAGGGTTCGGCGGGAGATTGCAGTATTTT